The 22 T cell receptor beta chains below were found in one sample sequenced in a study of shared clonotypes between healthy human individuals. Measured with immunoSEQ multiplex PCR; TCRdb has only the in-frame clones, and not every one. The sample holds some 690,000 clones, 90% seen once. The material sequenced was memory CD8+ T cells from PBMCs. As to subset: CD45RO+ cells pooled with CCR7-negative TemRA cells. These receptors all come from a man aged 18 to 35 in good health. Some clones in this sample may be carry-over from other donors' samples.

This chain uses TRBV6-5 with TRBJ2-7; 11 bases align to TRBD1. The ends lost 0 bases at V and 4 bases at J; junction bases unmatched: 5. CDR3 length equals 16 residues. Germline V gives CDR1 MNHEY, CDR2 SVGAGI. CDR3 loop: CASSYSSGQGVYEQYF. CDR3 nucleotides: TGTGCCAGCAGTTACTCTTCGGGACAGGGGGTTTACGAGCAGTACTTC.

The genes are TRBV10-3 and TRBJ1-5; TRBD1 might be the D (5 bases). The V end lost 5 bases, the J end lost 5 bases, and 16 bases lay between the germline ends. CDR3 length: 15 residues. Germline CDR1 reads ENHRY; CDR2 reads SYGVKD. The DNA of the CDR3 is TGTGCCATCAGTAGGACGGATGGGGGTCATCAGCCCCAGCATTTT. This translates into CAISRTDGGHQPQHF.

The chain combines TRBV14 with TRBJ2-1, with TRBD2 matching over 9 bases. Germline V gives CDR1 SGHDN, CDR2 FVKESK. The CDR3 is made up of 14 amino acids. The trim removed 6 bases at V and 2 bases at J, leaving 2 bases unmatched. The CDR3 here is CASRSSGTYNEQFF. In nucleotides, the CDR3 is TGTGCCAGCAGGTCTAGCGGGACCTACAATGAGCAGTTCTTC.

V and J are TRBV28 and TRBJ1-5; unclear D gene. V dropped 3 bases and J dropped 4 bases, with 10 bases sitting between them. The CDR3 has 14 amino acids. Germline-derived CDR1 and CDR2 are MDHEN and SYDVKM. The CDR3 sequence is CASSLEDGNQPQHF. The CDR3, as DNA: TGTGCCAGCAGTTTGGAAGACGGTAATCAGCCCCAGCATTTT.

The rearrangement uses TRBV5-1 and TRBJ1-1, with D possibly TRBD1 on 5 matching bases. V dropped 4 bases and J dropped 1 base, with 8 bases sitting between them. The CDR3 length is 13 residues. In germline, CDR1 is SGHRS, CDR2 YFSETQ. The CDR3 coding sequence is TGCGCCAGCAGCGGGGACGGGAACACTGAAGCTTTCTTT. This codes for CASSGDGNTEAFF.

The chain combines TRBV19 with TRBJ1-1; TRBD1 agrees at 7 bases. The CDR3 totals 13 residues. The V segment lost 4 bases and the J segment 8 bases; nucleotides outside the gene matches: 7. Looked up from germline, CDR1 is LNHDA and CDR2 is SQIVND (reference sequence). The DNA of the CDR3 is TGTGCCAGTAGTACAAGACAGGGTAACGAAGCTTTCTTT. Its protein is CASSTRQGNEAFF.

The chain carries TRBV4-1 and TRBJ2-7, with 8 bases matching TRBD2. Trimming at V came to 4 bases and at J to 3 bases, leaving 5 bases not matched to a gene. In germline, CDR1 is MGHRA, CDR2 YSYEKL. The CDR3 runs to 14 residues. This CDR3 is CASSPRGVDYEQYF. As DNA, the CDR3 is TGCGCCAGCAGCCCGCGGGGGGTCGACTACGAGCAGTACTTC.

This chain uses TRBV6-5 with TRBJ2-7; D is perhaps TRBD2 (6 bases). The CDR3 is 14 amino acids. The V gene lost 4 bases and the J gene lost 1 base, with 11 bases spanning the gap. Germline CDR1 reads MNHEY; CDR2 reads SVGAGI. The CDR3 DNA reads as TGTGCCAGCAGTTCACTAGCAGGGTCCTACGAGCAGTACTTC. This encodes CASSSLAGSYEQYF.

About this clone itself: One end of the junction varies from germline; a read error may be responsible. This chain links TRBV20-1 with TRBJ2-7; 9 bases line up with TRBD2. Germline V gene data show CDR1 as DFQATT and CDR2 as SNEGSKA (reference sequence). CDR3 size: 11 residues. CDR3 sequence: CSARLGTSSLF. CDR3 DNA: TGCAGTGCTAGACTCGGGACTAGCTCACTTTTC.

The chain uses TRBV27 and TRBJ1-5; TRBD1 might be the D (5 bases). Between the trimmed V and J ends, which lost 8 bases and 8 bases, there was a span of 13 bases. The CDR3 is made up of 12 amino acids. The germline V gene has CDR1 MNHEY and CDR2 SMNVEV (reference sequence). The CDR3 region has the DNA TGTGCCAGCGGGTGGGGCGCAGAGCCCCAGCATTTT. This gives the protein CASGWGAEPQHF.

The chain combines TRBV27 with TRBJ2-1, with TRBD1 identical over 9 bases. This CDR3 has 15 residues. Per germline, CDR1 MNHEY and CDR2 SMNVEV (reference sequence). J was trimmed by 4 bases and V by 6 bases; bases with no gene match: 7. The CDR3 loop reads CASSLGGQGYNEQFF. The CDR3 coding sequence is TGTGCCAGCAGCCTAGGGGGACAGGGATACAATGAGCAGTTCTTC.

The rearrangement joins TRBV29-1 to TRBJ2-1; D may be TRBD2 (5 bases). Trimming cost V 7 bases and J 9 bases, with 16 bases left between them. Germline loops: CDR1 SQVTM, CDR2 ANQGSEA. CDR3 length equals 12 residues. CDR3 nucleotide sequence: TGCAGCGGCCACGGGCTAGCAGTTGAGCAGTTCTTC. Amino acids: CSGHGLAVEQFF.

A single count supports this clone. The chain uses TRBV7-9 and TRBJ1-2; 8 bases align to TRBD1. Germline V gives CDR1 SEHNR, CDR2 FQNEAQ (reference sequence). V dropped 2 bases and J dropped 8; count of bases not matched to a gene: 7. The CDR3 sequence is 14 residues long. The CDR3 spells CASSLLAGGKGYTF. The CDR3 DNA reads as TGTGCCAGCAGCTTACTGGCAGGGGGCAAGGGCTACACCTTC. Complete variable domain (other parts from reference TRBV7-9 and TRBJ1-2): DTGVSQNPRHKITKRGQNVTFRCDPISEHNRLYWYRQTLGQGPEFLTYFQNEAQLEKSRLLSDRFSAERPKGSFSTLEIQRTEQGDSAMYLCASSLLAGGKGYTFGSGTRLTVV.

This clone has just one count. The chain carries TRBV28 and TRBJ2-5; D unresolved. The germline V gene has CDR1 MDHEN and CDR2 SYDVKM. V gave up 5 bases and J gave up 5 bases, with 12 bases separating them. CDR3 length: 13 residues. CDR3 sequence (DNA): TGTGCCAGCAGTCCTAGAGGTTGGGAGACCCAGTACTTC. This sequence encodes CASSPRGWETQYF.

This clone was counted only a few times. V is TRBV7-9 and J is TRBJ2-1; 9 bases are a match to TRBD1. CDR3 length: 15 residues. Germline CDR1 and CDR2: SEHNR and FQNEAQ (reference sequence). Trimming cost V 5 bases and J 5 bases; bases outside gene matches: 7. Here the CDR3 reads CASSGTDRGDNEQFF. CDR3 coding DNA: TGTGCCAGCAGCGGGACGGACAGGGGAGACAATGAGCAGTTCTTC.

This chain uses TRBV4-2 with TRBJ2-7, with D unclear. Trimming pared 5 bases from V and 3 bases from J, leaving 14 bases between. Germline loops: CDR1 LGHNA, CDR2 YNFKEQ. The CDR3 covers 14 residues. CDR3 protein: CASSTSVGNYEQYF. CDR3 sequence (DNA): TGTGCCAGCAGCACCTCGGTGGGCAACTACGAGCAGTACTTC.

This chain joins TRBV6-6 and TRBJ2-7, with D perhaps given as TRBD1 or TRBD2 (5 bases each). Germline V gene sequence: CDR1 MNHNY, CDR2 SVGAGI (reference sequence). This CDR3 has 16 residues. The ends were cut back, 2 bases at V and 1 base at J, with 15 bases in the middle. The CDR3 region is CASSYTPQGPSYEQYF. The DNA of the CDR3 is TGTGCCAGCAGTTACACCCCTCAGGGACCATCCTACGAGCAGTACTTC.

This chain links TRBV27 with TRBJ1-2; D might be TRBD1 (6 bases). With 4 bases removed from V and 5 bases from J, the gap between germline ends came to 11 bases. Germline V lookup: CDR1 MNHEY, CDR2 SMNVEV (reference sequence). The CDR3 has 13 amino acids. The CDR3 sequence is CASSWSGAYGYTF. CDR3 DNA sequence: TGTGCCAGCAGTTGGTCAGGGGCGTATGGCTACACCTTC.

The chain is built from TRBV6-1 and TRBJ1-4, with unresolved D. This CDR3 is 16 amino acids long. Per germline, CDR1 MNHNS and CDR2 SASEGT. Trimming cost V 4 bases and J 2 bases, with 14 bases left between them. The CDR3 nucleotides are TGTGCCAGCAGTGCCAGTCGAGCAGGCACTAATGAAAAACTGTTTTTT. Amino acids: CASSASRAGTNEKLFF.

The V and J genes are TRBV2 and TRBJ2-7; D is unclear. Per the germline V gene, CDR1 is SNHLY and CDR2 is FYNNEI. With 4 bases removed from V and 2 bases from J, the gap between germline ends came to 15 bases. This CDR3 spans 15 amino acids. This CDR3 is CASSAKALPPYEQYF. CDR3 coding DNA: TGTGCCAGCAGTGCTAAAGCACTGCCTCCCTACGAGCAGTACTTC. Full variable domain (outside the CDR3, taken from reference TRBV2 and TRBJ2-7): EPEVTQTPSHQVTQMGQEVILRCVPISNHLYFYWYRQILGQKVEFLVSFYNNEISEKSEIFDDQFSVERPDGSNFTLKIRSTKLEDSAMYFCASSAKALPPYEQYFGPGTRLTVT.

The chain carries TRBV15 and TRBJ2-2, with D perhaps being TRBD1 or TRBD2 (5 bases each). The CDR3 runs 15 residues. The germline gives CDR1 LNHNV, CDR2 YYDKDF (reference sequence). V dropped 0 bases and J dropped 4 bases, with 9 bases sitting between them. Here the CDR3 reads CATSREGVSTGELFF. The CDR3 nucleotides are TGTGCCACCAGCAGAGAGGGGGTGAGCACCGGGGAGCTGTTTTTT.

The CDR3, as DNA: TGTGCCAGCAGCGATGGCGGCCGGGACACAAACTCCTACGAGCAGTACTTC. This sequence encodes CASSDGGRDTNSYEQYF. The V gene is TRBV11-3, the J gene TRBJ2-7; D may be TRBD1 (6 bases). This CDR3 region has 17 residues. V lost 5 bases, J lost 0 bases, and 20 bases lay in between. From germline, CDR1 is SGHNT and CDR2 YENEEA. The entire variable domain, with the rest obtained from reference TRBV11-3 and TRBJ2-7, is as follows: EAGVVQSPRYKIIEKKQPVAFWCNPISGHNTLYWYLQNLGQGPELLIRYENEEAVDDSQLPKDRFSAERLKGVDSTLKIQPAELGDSAVYLCASSDGGRDTNSYEQYFGPGTRLTVT.